Shown below are 30 T cell receptor beta chains from a single sample sequenced in a study of cytomegalovirus exposure and HLA in healthy donors. A multiplex PCR was run with 60 Vbeta primers and 13 Jbeta primers. Repertoires were generated with immunoSEQ multiplex PCR, while TCRdb's copy carries only in-frame clones and drops some. This table lists roughly 120,000 clones. Material for sequencing was PBMCs. Receptors were obtained from a man aged 30-40 years in good health and CMV-seronegative.

The rearrangement uses TRBV7-9 and TRBJ1-3; the match to TRBD1 covers 8 bases. The CDR3 has 17 residues. V shed 1 base and J 3 bases; nucleotides not matched to a gene: 8. In germline, CDR1 is SEHNR, CDR2 FQNEAQ (reference sequence). The CDR3 DNA reads TGTGCCAGCAGCTTAGGCCAGGGGGCCTTAGATGGAAACACCATATATTTT. This sequence encodes CASSLGQGALDGNTIYF. Using reference TRBV7-9 and TRBJ1-3 for the parts outside the CDR3, the full variable domain is DTGVSQNPRHKITKRGQNVTFRCDPISEHNRLYWYRQTLGQGPEFLTYFQNEAQLEKSRLLSDRFSAERPKGSFSTLEIQRTEQGDSAMYLCASSLGQGALDGNTIYFGEGSWLTVV.

The chain recombines TRBV28 with TRBJ2-7, with TRBD2 matching over 7 bases. Germline trimming cut 8 bases from V and 0 bases from J; bases unmatched to any gene: 1. Germline V gene sequence: CDR1 MDHEN, CDR2 SYDVKM. The CDR3 extends over 12 amino acids. CDR3 in amino acids: CASRDYSYEQYF. CDR3 nucleotides: TGTGCCAGCCGGGACTACTCCTACGAGCAGTACTTC. Based on the CDR3 plus reference TRBV28 and TRBJ2-7, the full variable domain is DVKVTQSSRYLVKRTGEKVFLECVQDMDHENMFWYRQDPGLGLRLIYFSYDVKMKEKGDIPEGYSVSREKKERFSLILESASTNQTSMYLCASRDYSYEQYFGPGTRLTVT.

The CDR3 loop is CASSLVIRGSGSEQFF. The CDR3 DNA sequence: TGTGCCAGCAGCTTAGTTATAAGGGGGTCAGGGTCTGAGCAGTTCTTC. The J gene is TRBJ2-1, the V gene TRBV7-2; D is possibly TRBD1 (6 bases). Per germline, CDR1 SGHTA and CDR2 FQGNSA. The CDR3 sequence is 16 residues long. V was pared by 1 base and J by 9 bases, with 19 bases between.

This sequence joins TRBV27 and TRBJ2-2, with TRBD2 identical over 11 bases. The trim removed 1 base at V and 5 bases at J, leaving 3 bases unmatched. The CDR3 sequence is 16 residues long. Looked up from germline, CDR1 is MNHEY and CDR2 is SMNVEV (reference sequence). The CDR3 nucleotides are TGTGCCAGCAGTTTATTACTAGCGGGAGAAACCGGGGAGCTGTTTTTT. Amino acids: CASSLLLAGETGELFF.

The chain uses TRBV5-4 and TRBJ2-2; 12 nucleotides align to TRBD1. After removal of 4 bases from V and 4 bases from J, the junction contained 11 bases not matched to a gene. The germline CDR1 and CDR2 sequences are SGHNT and YYREEE (reference sequence). The CDR3 runs to 18 residues. CDR3 sequence: CASSEWDRGLVSTGELFF. The CDR3 region has the DNA TGTGCCAGCAGCGAGTGGGACAGGGGGCTTGTTAGCACCGGGGAGCTGTTTTTT.

A word on this clone: The same CDR3 is also encoded by other DNA sequences in this sample. The chain joins TRBV9 to TRBJ2-3; D uncertain. Germline V gene data show CDR1 as SGDLS and CDR2 as YYNGEE. This CDR3 is built from 13 residues. V shed 5 bases and J shed 6 bases, with 13 bases lying between them. CDR3 loop: CASSPQVADTQYF. CDR3 coding DNA: TGTGCCAGCAGTCCCCAGGTGGCGGATACGCAGTATTTT.

J is TRBJ2-1 and V is TRBV2; possible D gene TRBD2, 6 bases. Germline V CDR1 and CDR2: SNHLY, FYNNEI. The CDR3 extends over 15 amino acids. V gave up 4 bases and J gave up 4 bases, with 14 bases separating them. In DNA, the CDR3 is TGTGCCAGCAGTGTAGGCGGGGCCCTATACAATGAGCAGTTCTTC. Amino acid sequence: CASSVGGALYNEQFF.

The V call is TRBV5-1, the J call TRBJ2-3; tentative D call: TRBD2 (5 bases). V lost 0 bases to trimming and J lost 1 base, with 15 bases between them. In germline, CDR1 is SGHRS, CDR2 YFSETQ. This CDR3 has 17 residues. The chain's CDR3 is CASSLGGGASRTDTQYF. In nucleotides, the CDR3 is TGCGCCAGCAGCTTGGGCGGAGGAGCTAGTCGCACAGATACGCAGTATTTT. The full variable domain, in which reference TRBV5-1 and TRBJ2-3 provide the parts outside the CDR3, is KAGVTQTPRYLIKTRGQQVTLSCSPISGHRSVSWYQQTPGQGLQFLFEYFSETQRNKGNFPGRFSGRQFSNSRSEMNVSTLELGDSALYLCASSLGGGASRTDTQYFGPGTRLTVL.

This sequence joins TRBV5-8 and TRBJ2-1; no reliable D call. The CDR3 loop spans 15 amino acids. In germline, CDR1 is SGHTS, CDR2 YDEGEE. V was clipped by 4 bases and J by 9 bases, with 20 bases between them. DNA of the CDR3: TGTGCCAGCAGCCCCCGGGTCTCTTCCTTATTTGAGCAGTTCTTC. This encodes CASSPRVSSLFEQFF.

The gene calls are TRBV10-3 and TRBJ1-2; TRBD1 agrees at 7 bases. This CDR3 has 13 amino acids. Germline trimming cut 5 bases from V and 2 bases from J; bases unmatched to any gene: 2. In germline, CDR1 is ENHRY, CDR2 SYGVKD. The CDR3: CAISLGQNYGYTF. CDR3 nucleotides: TGTGCCATCAGTCTGGGACAGAACTATGGCTACACCTTC.

The chain links TRBV4-2 to TRBJ2-6; TRBD1 agrees at 10 bases. The germline V gene encodes CDR1 LGHNA and CDR2 YNFKEQ. Trimming at V came to 5 bases and at J to 2 bases, leaving 6 bases not matched to a gene. The CDR3 has 17 residues. The CDR3 nucleotides read TGTGCCAGCAGCGTCCGGGACAGGGGAACTGGGGCCAACGTCCTGACTTTC. This gives the protein CASSVRDRGTGANVLTF.

The chain employs TRBV30 and TRBJ1-2; tentative D call: TRBD1 (6 bases). Per germline, CDR1 GTSNPN and CDR2 SVGIG (reference sequence). Trimming shortened V by 0 bases and J by 8 bases, and 16 bases separated the two germline ends. The CDR3 sequence is 14 residues long. Here the CDR3 DNA reads TGTGCCTGGAGTGTACAGGGCAGGGGCACGGGCTACACCTTC. Translation gives CAWSVQGRGTGYTF.

The chain couples TRBV6-4 to TRBJ2-7; perhaps TRBD1 as D (6 bases). V shed 6 bases and J shed 4 bases, with 19 bases lying between them. This CDR3 comprises 15 residues. The germline gives CDR1 MRHNA, CDR2 SNTAGT. DNA for the CDR3: TGTGCCAGCAGCGCGAAAACAGGGTCGGGGTACGAGCAGTACTTC. Translating it yields CASSAKTGSGYEQYF.

The chain carries TRBV25-1 and TRBJ2-1; 7 nucleotides agree with TRBD2. The germline V gene encodes CDR1 MGHDK and CDR2 SYGVNS. This CDR3 comprises 14 residues. The junction had 11 bases not matched to a gene; V was cut back by 8 bases and J by 7 bases. The CDR3 spells CASSISGAGNEQFF. CDR3 coding DNA: TGTGCCAGCTCGATCTCGGGAGCGGGGAATGAGCAGTTCTTC.

The CDR3 nucleotides read TGCAGCGCCGGAAGGGCCAGCGGCACTGAAGCTTTCTTT. Translated, it gives CSAGRASGTEAFF. This chain uses TRBV29-1 with TRBJ1-1, with D hard to call. The V end was cut by 7 bases, the J end by 4 bases, with 16 bases between. Germline V gene lookup returns CDR1 SQVTM and CDR2 ANQGSEA. The CDR3 is 13 residues long.

This chain links TRBV7-9 with TRBJ2-7; TRBD2 matches at 8 bases. Germline values: CDR1 SEHNR, CDR2 FQNEAQ (reference sequence). J was trimmed by 5 bases and V by 7 bases; bases with no gene match: 10. The CDR3 loop spans 14 amino acids. The CDR3 DNA is TGTGCCAGCACCTTGGGTAGCGGGAAAAACGAGCAGTACTTC. It translates to CASTLGSGKNEQYF.

The chain recombines TRBV14 with TRBJ2-7, with D tentatively TRBD2 (8 bases). Trimming took 2 bases from V and 4 from J, leaving 33 bases between them. CDR1 and CDR2 from the germline V gene are SGHDN and FVKESK. This CDR3 region has 21 residues. CDR3 amino acids: CASSQSHQGVISLAAQYEQYF. CDR3 DNA: TGTGCCAGCAGCCAATCCCACCAGGGGGTCATCTCACTAGCGGCCCAATACGAGCAGTACTTC. Using reference TRBV14 and TRBJ2-7 for the parts outside the CDR3, the full variable domain is EAGVTQFPSHSVIEKGQTVTLRCDPISGHDNLYWYRRVMGKEIKFLLHFVKESKQDESGMPNNRFLAERTGGTYSTLKVQPAELEDSGVYFCASSQSHQGVISLAAQYEQYFGPGTRLTVT.

The V and J genes are TRBV5-1 and TRBJ2-1; 12 nucleotides agree with TRBD2. Trimming removed 4 bases from V and 7 bases from J; junction bases left unmatched: 9. This CDR3 has 16 amino acids. From germline, CDR1 is SGHRS and CDR2 YFSETQ. CDR3 in amino acids: CASSTELAGGINEQFF. CDR3 in DNA: TGCGCCAGCAGCACGGAACTAGCGGGAGGAATAAATGAGCAGTTCTTC.

The rearrangement joins TRBV12-5 to TRBJ2-3, with 7 bases fitting TRBD1. The trim removed 3 bases at V and 4 bases at J, leaving 4 bases unmatched. The length of the CDR3 is 14 residues. Germline V lookup: CDR1 LGHNT, CDR2 FRNRAP. As DNA, the CDR3 is TGTGCTAGTGGTTTAGAGGGGGCGGCAGATACGCAGTATTTT. Protein: CASGLEGAADTQYF.

The chain is built from TRBV18 and TRBJ2-3, with D uncertain. With 2 bases removed from V and 4 bases from J, the gap between germline ends came to 4 bases. CDR1 and CDR2 (germline): KGHSH, LQKENI. This CDR3 has 12 amino acids. The CDR3, as DNA: TGTGCCAGCTCACCAATCGCAGATACGCAGTATTTT. Its protein is CASSPIADTQYF.

V and J are TRBV28 and TRBJ1-6; 9 bases map to TRBD1. Germline assignment: CDR1 MDHEN and CDR2 SYDVKM. V shed 4 bases and J 10 bases; nucleotides not matched to a gene: 2. The CDR3 consists of 13 residues. CDR3 loop: CASSWTGESPLHF. As DNA, the CDR3 is TGTGCCAGCAGTTGGACAGGGGAATCACCCCTCCACTTT.

The chain is built from TRBV7-9 and TRBJ2-1; D is possibly TRBD2 (5 bases). V was pared by 1 base and J by 9 bases, with 16 bases between. Germline V gene lookup returns CDR1 SEHNR and CDR2 FQNEAQ (reference sequence). The CDR3 is 15 amino acids. CDR3 DNA sequence: TGTGCCAGCAGCTTAGGCGCGGGCCAGATTGGTGAGCAGTTCTTC. Translated: CASSLGAGQIGEQFF.

The J gene is TRBJ1-1, the V gene TRBV4-2, with D perhaps matching TRBD1 (5 bases). V lost 2 bases and J lost 8, with 18 bases in between. The CDR3 loop spans 15 amino acids. Germline CDR1 and CDR2: LGHNA and YNFKEQ. The chain's CDR3 is CASSQLTGGTGEAFF. CDR3 DNA sequence: TGTGCCAGCAGCCAACTAACGGGGGGAACAGGAGAAGCTTTCTTT.

The V gene is TRBV11-3, the J gene TRBJ2-1; 7 bases agree with TRBD2. V gave up 4 bases and J gave up 8 bases; unmatched junction bases: 8. The CDR3 loop spans 14 amino acids. Germline assignment: CDR1 SGHNT and CDR2 YENEEA. The CDR3, as DNA: TGTGCCAGCAGCTCGGGACCGGCGGGGGATGAGCAGTTCTTC. It translates to CASSSGPAGDEQFF.

This chain uses TRBV14 with TRBJ2-7; TRBD2 might be the D (5 bases). From germline, CDR1 is SGHDN and CDR2 FVKESK. The length of the CDR3 is 13 residues. V was trimmed by 0 bases and J by 9 bases, leaving 12 bases between them. CDR3 amino acids: CASSQDLAGLQYF. In nucleotides, the CDR3 is TGTGCCAGCAGCCAAGATCTCGCGGGTTTGCAGTACTTC.

As to this clone: The same CDR3 arises from other DNA sequences in this sample as well. The rearrangement links TRBV7-2 to TRBJ2-7, with a possible D match to TRBD2 (6 bases). Trimming shortened V by 3 bases and J by 0 bases, and 9 bases separated the two germline ends. Per the germline V gene, CDR1 is SGHTA and CDR2 is FQGNSA. This CDR3 contains 14 residues. The CDR3 reads CASSFGGSSYEQYF. CDR3 nucleotide sequence: TGTGCCAGCAGCTTTGGAGGGAGCTCCTACGAGCAGTACTTC.

The chain links TRBV4-1 to TRBJ1-1; D gene uncertain. Germline-derived CDR1 and CDR2 are MGHRA and YSYEKL. V was shortened by 0 bases and J by 1 base, with 6 bases between the two germline ends. This CDR3 spans 14 amino acids. The CDR3 region has the DNA TGCGCCAGCAGCCAAGATCAATCGAACACTGAAGCTTTCTTT. It translates to CASSQDQSNTEAFF.

The V gene is TRBV28, the J gene TRBJ1-4, with 10 nucleotides matching TRBD1. CDR3 length: 17 amino acids. Trimming took 5 bases from V and 2 from J; bases not matched to a gene: 8. Germline V gene sequence: CDR1 MDHEN, CDR2 SYDVKM. The CDR3 DNA reads as TGTGCCAGCAGTCCGGGACAGGGGATTCGGACTAATGAAAAACTGTTTTTT. It specifies CASSPGQGIRTNEKLFF.

The chain joins TRBV7-3 to TRBJ2-2; 10 bases are a match to TRBD1. The germline V gene has CDR1 SGHTA and CDR2 FQGTGA. V was clipped by 1 base and J by 6 bases; unmatched bases: 5. The CDR3 extends over 16 amino acids. This CDR3 is CASSLRGTGAPGELFF. CDR3 coding DNA: TGTGCCAGCAGCTTAAGGGGGACAGGGGCTCCCGGGGAGCTGTTTTTT.

The chain has TRBV7-2 and TRBJ1-5, with 7 bases that match TRBD1. CDR3 length equals 16 residues. The ends lost 0 bases at V and 0 bases at J; junction bases unmatched: 2. Germline loops: CDR1 SGHTA, CDR2 FQGNSA. This CDR3 is CASSLAGTVSNQPQHF. The CDR3 nucleotides read TGTGCCAGCAGCTTAGCCGGGACAGTTAGCAATCAGCCCCAGCATTTT.